This T cell receptor beta chain was captured in a study of blood T cell repertoires in COVID-19. For the study at large: The cDNA or gDNA used as material had been derived from T cells, B-cell-depleted T cells, or PBMCs.

Profiling relied on immunoSEQ multiplex PCR, and the TCRdb table lists in-frame clones only, not all of them. Of roughly 200,000 clones detected, over 80% appear once; the ten largest clones hold roughly 30%. The germline V gene has CDR1 MNHNS and CDR2 SASEGT. This CDR3 contains 15 residues. The V and J ends lost 3 bases and 6 bases, in that order; junction bases with no gene match: 9. Sequencing input: peripheral blood. The rearrangement joins TRBV6-1 to TRBJ2-7, with 9 bases lining up with TRBD2. The receptor was derived from a man in his forties with acute or convalescent COVID-19. The CDR3 DNA is TGTGCCAGCAGTGAGGGGGCTAGCGGGATAGGCGAGCAGTACTTC. This encodes CASSEGASGIGEQYF.